This T cell receptor (beta chain) was sequenced during a study of cytomegalovirus exposure and HLA in healthy donors. Regarding this clone: Its antigen is unidentified.

The PCR used 60 Vbeta and 13 Jbeta primers. The protocol was immunoSEQ multiplex PCR, while the TCRdb copy is restricted to in-frame clones and leaves out a portion. This table has more than 150,000 clones, about 90% appearing once. Whole-study results and caveats: Reported performance of the classifier showed diagnosis of cytomegalovirus status with high specificity and sensitivity. Most likely, a cluster of highly shared sequence variants arose as a sequencing artifact.

The V gene's germline CDR1 is LNHDA and CDR2 SQIVND (reference sequence). Trimming took 7 bases from V and 2 from J; bases not matched to a gene: 5. The CDR3 is 14 amino acids. This receptor was obtained from a girl less than two years old in good health and CMV-seronegative. V is TRBV19 and J is TRBJ2-3, with TRBD2 matching over 8 bases. The sequenced material came from PBMCs. CDR3 DNA sequence: TGTGCCAGTACCAGCGGGAGTTTCACAGATACGCAGTATTTT. Translated: CASTSGSFTDTQYF.